What follows are 3 T cell receptor beta chains derived from one specimen sequenced in a study of PD-L1 blockade in urothelial cancer. Assay: immunoSEQ multiplex PCR; the TCRdb copy retains only in-frame clones and omits some. The table has around 56,000 clones, about 86% seen once. The specimen was PBMCs, collected around atezolizumab (anti-PD-L1) treatment. All receptors derive from a man aged 45-60 years with urothelial cancer.

This clone was seen many times. The CDR3: CASSPLTREAFF. The CDR3 nucleotides read TGTGCCAGCAGCCCGTTGACACGTGAAGCTTTCTTT. The chain couples TRBV7-9 to TRBJ1-1; D is unclear. V dropped 5 bases and J dropped 7 bases, with 11 bases sitting between them. The CDR3 covers 12 residues. Germline CDR1 is SEHNR and CDR2 is FQNEAQ (reference sequence).

The V and J genes are TRBV7-6 and TRBJ2-3, with a weak D call TRBD2 (5 bases). This CDR3 contains 14 residues. From germline, CDR1 is SGHVS and CDR2 FNYEAQ. Deletions cut 4 bases from V and 4 bases from J, with 12 bases between. CDR3 loop: CASSSIARADTQYF. CDR3 nucleotides: TGTGCCAGCAGCTCGATAGCGAGGGCAGATACGCAGTATTTT.

DNA of the CDR3: TGCGCCAGCAGCTTGGGCCGGCGGTACGAGGTCCAGTACTTC. This codes for CASSLGRRYEVQYF. This sequence joins TRBV5-1 and TRBJ2-5; D not certain. Trimming cost V 0 bases and J 10 bases, with 16 bases left between them. This CDR3 region has 14 residues. Germline V gives CDR1 SGHRS, CDR2 YFSETQ. Complete variable domain (other parts from reference TRBV5-1 and TRBJ2-5): KAGVTQTPRYLIKTRGQQVTLSCSPISGHRSVSWYQQTPGQGLQFLFEYFSETQRNKGNFPGRFSGRQFSNSRSEMNVSTLELGDSALYLCASSLGRRYEVQYFGPGTRLLVL.